This T cell receptor (beta chain) comes out of a study of regulatory T cells in long-lasting Graves disease. As for the study in general: Graves' patients, newly diagnosed, had taken antithyroid drugs under 3 months. Study conclusions and caveats: It was in persistent disease that TRBV28, TRBJ1-2 and TRBJ2-5 were favored. With a small sample size, accuracy may have been reduced.

Time point meaning: newly diagnosed GD, antithyroid drugs for less than 3 months. Extracted PBMC RNA gave rise to the TCR library. Library construction for TCR beta used iRepertoire HTBI primers and Arm-PCR of CDR3 regions. MiXCR, applied by TCRdb to the multiplex PCR reads, yields one record per CDR3 protein. The sample has 550,000 to 700,000 distinct CDR3 sequences; roughly 16% are singletons. Germline CDR1 and CDR2: DFQATT and SNEGSKA (reference sequence). This CDR3 comprises 13 residues. Between the trimmed V and J ends, which lost 3 bases and 2 bases, there was a span of 11 bases. This clonotype was seen ten or more times. Antigen: not known. These data were likewise used in another study, on T cells in Graves' hyperthyroidism and ophthalmopathy. Turning to that study: First-round RT-PCR with HTBI primers amplified the TCR CDR3 region.

The receptor was derived from a man aged 18 to 35 with Graves disease. This specimen consisted of peripheral blood mononuclear cells (PBMCs), obtained at new diagnosis, from a patient treated with antithyroid drugs. The chain carries TRBV20-1 and TRBJ2-7, with D possibly TRBD1 on 6 matching bases. This CDR3 reads CSASLGAAYEQYF. The DNA of the CDR3 is TGCAGTGCTAGTTTGGGGGCAGCCTACGAGCAGTACTTC.